This T cell receptor beta chain was identified during a study of OX40 agonist ivuxolimab in advanced cancers. This clone was picked up one time. Its antigen is undetermined. Whole-study findings and limits: At doses 0.1 to 3.0 mg/kg, CD4+ and CD8+ clones expanded.

TCRdb keeps only in-frame clones here, not all; method: immunoSEQ multiplex PCR. The sample lists tens of thousands of clones, 88% occurring once. V gave up 5 bases and J gave up 0 bases, with 22 bases separating them. The CDR3 is made up of 18 amino acids. Germline V gives CDR1 LNHNV, CDR2 YYDKDF (reference sequence). The chain links TRBV15 to TRBJ1-1, with D perhaps matching TRBD1 (6 bases). Sequenced material: CD4+ or CD8+ T cells sorted from blood, taken in a trial of the OX40 agonist ivuxolimab. The receptor was isolated from an adult with an advanced solid tumor such as melanoma, head and neck, liver or kidney cancer. The CDR3, as DNA: TGTGCCACCAGCTTGCCCCCGGGACACCTGGGGATGAACACTGAAGCTTTCTTT. Translation: CATSLPPGHLGMNTEAFF.